This T cell receptor (beta chain) appears in the sequencing data of a study of CD8+ T cells in alopecia areata. At the level of the study: Treated individuals took tofacitinib by mouth, 5 to 10 mg twice daily. The protocol delivered tofacitinib for 6 to 18 months, then withdrew it for 6 months. Affected scalp percentage set treated patients' severity scores. Overall study results and limits: Especially in alopecia totalis/universalis, lesional scalp showed greater clonality than normal scalp did.

In each case, RNA was isolated and then reverse transcribed into cDNA as the sequencing template. Using immunoSEQ multiplex PCR, the repertoire was profiled, and TCRdb retains in-frame clones only, with some absent. The data hold approximately 200,000 clones, with 45% to 65% observed a single time. As to treatment: oral pan-JAK inhibitor, 5-10 mg twice daily. As to this clone: The target antigen is unknown.

In germline, CDR1 is SGHRS, CDR2 YFSETQ. The V gene lost 4 bases and the J gene lost 2 bases, with 5 bases spanning the gap. The CDR3 spans 12 residues. This specimen consisted of CD4+ T cells sorted from blood, obtained at week 4, from a patient treated with tofacitinib. The chain is built from TRBV5-1 and TRBJ2-3; no firm D call. The TCR originated in a human donor with alopecia areata. The CDR3 loop is CASSITTDTQYF. As DNA, the CDR3 is TGCGCCAGCAGCATAACCACAGATACGCAGTATTTT.